The sequence of this T cell receptor (beta chain) was determined in a study of shared clonotypes between healthy human individuals. V shed 2 bases and J shed 2 bases, with 10 bases lying between them. The germline gives CDR1 SQVTM, CDR2 ANQGSEA. The CDR3 is 13 residues long. Sequenced by immunoSEQ multiplex PCR; TCRdb stores in-frame clones only, minus some. The table includes 2 million to 2.5 million clones, 85% to 95% detected once. The sample was naive CD4+ T cells from PBMCs. Documented subset: CD45RA+ positively selected. The sequence came from a man aged 18-30 years in good health. Some clones in this sample may be carry-over from other donors' samples. This sequence joins TRBV29-1 and TRBJ2-7; D possibly corresponds to TRBD1 (6 bases). CDR3 DNA sequence: TGCAGCGTTGAACAGGGGCGGCCCTACGAGCAGTACTTC. It codes for CSVEQGRPYEQYF.